The 10 T cell receptor beta chains below come from one sample, sequenced in a study of blood T cell repertoires in COVID-19. The table came from immunoSEQ multiplex PCR; TCRdb's copy has only in-frame clones and leaves some out. The data contain about 300,000 clones, 70% to 90% of them singletons. The source material was PBMCs or T cells enriched from blood (not recorded which). The receptor source for this set is a man aged 25-45 years who had recovered from COVID-19.

This clone appeared once. The J gene is TRBJ1-1, the V gene TRBV6-1, with D perhaps matching TRBD1 (5 bases). This CDR3 has 14 residues. Germline loops: CDR1 MNHNS, CDR2 SASEGT. The ends were cut back, 1 base at V and 3 bases at J, with 9 bases in the middle. The CDR3 protein is CASSEGWGDTEAFF. The CDR3 region has the DNA TGTGCCAGCAGTGAAGGTTGGGGGGACACTGAAGCTTTCTTT.

The chain combines TRBV19 with TRBJ1-2, with D unresolved. This CDR3 is 15 amino acids long. Looked up from germline, CDR1 is LNHDA and CDR2 is SQIVND (reference sequence). Trimming left V 3 bases short and J 0 bases short, with 11 bases between. As DNA, the CDR3 is TGTGCCAGTAGTATGGTACGGAGAGCTAACTATGGCTACACCTTC. Translating gives CASSMVRRANYGYTF. Based on the CDR3 plus reference TRBV19 and TRBJ1-2, the full variable domain is DGGITQSPKYLFRKEGQNVTLSCEQNLNHDAMYWYRQDPGQGLRLIYYSQIVNDFQKGDIAEGYSVSREKKESFPLTVTSAQKNPTAFYLCASSMVRRANYGYTFGSGTRLTVV.

The gene calls are TRBV5-4 and TRBJ2-1, with D tentatively TRBD2 (6 bases). The CDR3 consists of 15 residues. The germline V and J ends were trimmed by 3 bases and 0 bases, with 10 bases remaining between them. Germline CDR1 is SGHNT and CDR2 is YYREEE (reference sequence). The DNA of the CDR3 is TGTGCCAGCAGCTCGTCACTAGCCTCCTACAATGAGCAGTTCTTC. Translation: CASSSSLASYNEQFF. The full variable domain, with the rest looked up from reference TRBV5-4 and TRBJ2-1, is ETGVTQSPTHLIKTRGQQVTLRCSSQSGHNTVSWYQQALGQGPQFIFQYYREEENGRGNFPPRFSGLQFPNYSSELNVNALELDDSALYLCASSSSLASYNEQFFGPGTRLTVL.

Turning to this clone: This same CDR3 is encoded by further DNA sequences in the sample. The chain has TRBV18 and TRBJ2-7; TRBD1 matches 7 bases. CDR1 is KGHSH, CDR2 LQKENI, per germline. V was clipped by 3 bases and J by 2 bases; unmatched bases: 1. The CDR3 sequence is 13 residues long. The CDR3 sequence is CASSPGQTYEQYF. In DNA, the CDR3 is TGTGCCAGCTCACCGGGACAGACCTACGAGCAGTACTTC.

This clone was observed a single time. The chain carries TRBV7-9 and TRBJ2-3, with 8 bases that match TRBD1. This CDR3 spans 15 amino acids. Germline V gene data show CDR1 as SEHNR and CDR2 as FQNEAQ (reference sequence). Germline trimming cut 5 bases from V and 2 bases from J; bases unmatched to any gene: 6. In DNA form, the CDR3 reads TGTGCCAGCAGCAGCCGGACAGGGACCACAGATACGCAGTATTTT. Translation: CASSSRTGTTDTQYF.

The chain couples TRBV19 to TRBJ2-1; a possible D gene is TRBD2 (5 bases). The CDR3 is 13 residues long. The germline V gene encodes CDR1 LNHDA and CDR2 SQIVND (reference sequence). The V end was cut by 5 bases, the J end by 10 bases, with 15 bases between. The CDR3 loop reads CASSFTGSAEQFF. The CDR3 DNA reads as TGTGCCAGTAGTTTCACGGGGAGTGCAGAGCAGTTCTTC.

The chain recombines TRBV5-1 with TRBJ1-1; D gene ambiguous. Germline V gene lookup returns CDR1 SGHRS and CDR2 YFSETQ. This CDR3 contains 14 residues. The V end lost 0 bases, the J end lost 1 base, and 7 bases lay between the germline ends. The CDR3: CASSLANWNTEAFF. CDR3 coding DNA: TGCGCCAGCAGCTTGGCCAACTGGAACACTGAAGCTTTCTTT.

The chain has TRBV5-4 and TRBJ2-3; possible D gene TRBD2, 6 bases. The germline gives CDR1 SGHNT, CDR2 YYREEE (reference sequence). V lost 4 bases and J 8 bases, leaving 20 bases between the germline ends. The CDR3 contains 15 residues. This chain's CDR3 is CASSPSRGLGGTQYF. The CDR3 DNA is TGTGCCAGCAGCCCGAGCCGGGGACTGGGGGGTACGCAGTATTTT.

This chain's CDR3 is CASSSLAGGATGELFF. CDR3 coding DNA: TGTGCCAGCAGTTCGTTAGCGGGGGGGGCCACCGGGGAGCTGTTTTTT. V usage is TRBV27 and J usage is TRBJ2-2, with 11 bases matching TRBD2. V lost 4 bases to trimming and J lost 4 bases; unmatched junction nucleotides: 5. CDR1 and CDR2 (germline): MNHEY, SMNVEV (reference sequence). The CDR3 spans 16 residues.

The rearrangement joins TRBV10-3 to TRBJ1-2; a possible D gene is TRBD1 (5 bases). The V gene lost 5 bases and the J gene lost 4 bases, with 17 bases spanning the gap. The CDR3 runs to 15 residues. CDR1 is ENHRY and CDR2 is SYGVKD in the germline V gene. The CDR3 reads CAISQQGTPLYGYTF. The CDR3 DNA sequence: TGTGCCATCAGTCAGCAGGGTACCCCGCTCTATGGCTACACCTTC.